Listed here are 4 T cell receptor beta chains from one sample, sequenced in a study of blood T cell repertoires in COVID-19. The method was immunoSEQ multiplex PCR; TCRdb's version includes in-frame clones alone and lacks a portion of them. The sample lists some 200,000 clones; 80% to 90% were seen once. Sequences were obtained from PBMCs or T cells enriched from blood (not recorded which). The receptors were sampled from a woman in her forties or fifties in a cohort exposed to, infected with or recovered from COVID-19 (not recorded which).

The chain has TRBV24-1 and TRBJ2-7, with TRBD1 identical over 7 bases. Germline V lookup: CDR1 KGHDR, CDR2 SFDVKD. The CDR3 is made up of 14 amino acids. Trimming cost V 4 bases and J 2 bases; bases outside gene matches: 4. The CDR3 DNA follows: TGTGCCACCAGTGACTCCGGACAGGCCTACGAGCAGTACTTC. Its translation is CATSDSGQAYEQYF.

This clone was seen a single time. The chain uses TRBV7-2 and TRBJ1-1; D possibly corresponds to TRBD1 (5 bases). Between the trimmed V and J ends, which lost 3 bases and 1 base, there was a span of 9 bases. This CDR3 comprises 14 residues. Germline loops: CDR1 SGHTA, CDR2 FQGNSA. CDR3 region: CASSFMGGNTEAFF. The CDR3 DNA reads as TGTGCCAGCAGCTTCATGGGGGGGAACACTGAAGCTTTCTTT.

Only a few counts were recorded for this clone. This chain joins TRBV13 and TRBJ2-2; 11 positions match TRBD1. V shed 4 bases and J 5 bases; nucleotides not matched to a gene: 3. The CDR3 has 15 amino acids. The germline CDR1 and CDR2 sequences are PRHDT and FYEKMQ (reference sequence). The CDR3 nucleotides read TGTGCCAGCAGCTCCCGGGACAGGGGGACCGGGGAGCTGTTTTTT. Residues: CASSSRDRGTGELFF. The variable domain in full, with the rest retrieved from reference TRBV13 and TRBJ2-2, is AAGVIQSPRHLIKEKRETATLKCYPIPRHDTVYWYQQGPGQDPQFLISFYEKMQSDKGSIPDRFSAQQFSDYHSELNMSSLELGDSALYFCASSSRDRGTGELFFGEGSRLTVL.

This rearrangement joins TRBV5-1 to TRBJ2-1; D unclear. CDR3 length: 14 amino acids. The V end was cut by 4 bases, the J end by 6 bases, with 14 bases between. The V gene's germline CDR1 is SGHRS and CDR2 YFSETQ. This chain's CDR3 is CASSARRSGNEQFF. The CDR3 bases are TGCGCCAGCAGCGCCCGGCGGTCTGGCAATGAGCAGTTCTTC.